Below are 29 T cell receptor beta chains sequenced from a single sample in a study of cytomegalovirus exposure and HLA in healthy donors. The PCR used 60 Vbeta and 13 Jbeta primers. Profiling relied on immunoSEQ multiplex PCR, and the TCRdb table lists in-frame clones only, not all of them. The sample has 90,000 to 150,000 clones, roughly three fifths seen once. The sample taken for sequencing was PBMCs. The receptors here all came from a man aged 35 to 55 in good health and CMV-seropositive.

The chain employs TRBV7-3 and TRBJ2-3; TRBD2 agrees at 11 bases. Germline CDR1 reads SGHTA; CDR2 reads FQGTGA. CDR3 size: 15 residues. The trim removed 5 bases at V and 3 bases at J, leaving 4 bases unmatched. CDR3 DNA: TGTGCCAGCAGCCCTTCTAGCGGGAGGACAGATACGCAGTATTTT. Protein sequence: CASSPSSGRTDTQYF. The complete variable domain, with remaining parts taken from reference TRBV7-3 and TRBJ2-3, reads GAGVSQTPSNKVTEKGKYVELRCDPISGHTALYWYRQSLGQGPEFLIYFQGTGAADDSGLPNDRFFAVRPEGSVSTLKIQRTERGDSAVYLCASSPSSGRTDTQYFGPGTRLTVL.

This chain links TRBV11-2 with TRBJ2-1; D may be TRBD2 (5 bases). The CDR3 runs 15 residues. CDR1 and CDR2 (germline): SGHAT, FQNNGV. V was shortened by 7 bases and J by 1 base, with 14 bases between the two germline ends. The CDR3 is CASTRGSASYNEQFF. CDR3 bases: TGTGCCAGCACCCGAGGGTCGGCGTCCTACAATGAGCAGTTCTTC.

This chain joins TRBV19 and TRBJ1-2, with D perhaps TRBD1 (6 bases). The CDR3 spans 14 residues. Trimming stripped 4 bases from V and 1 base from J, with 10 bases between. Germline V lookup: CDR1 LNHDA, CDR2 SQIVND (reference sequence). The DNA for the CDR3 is TGTGCCAGTAGTACCACAGGGCTTAACTATGGCTACACCTTC. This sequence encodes CASSTTGLNYGYTF.

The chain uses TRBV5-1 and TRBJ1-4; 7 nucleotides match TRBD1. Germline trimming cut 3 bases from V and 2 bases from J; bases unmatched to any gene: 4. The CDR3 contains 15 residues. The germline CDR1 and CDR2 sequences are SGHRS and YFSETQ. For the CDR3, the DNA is TGCGCCAGCAGCTCGGGGACAGACACTAATGAAAAACTGTTTTTT. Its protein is CASSSGTDTNEKLFF.

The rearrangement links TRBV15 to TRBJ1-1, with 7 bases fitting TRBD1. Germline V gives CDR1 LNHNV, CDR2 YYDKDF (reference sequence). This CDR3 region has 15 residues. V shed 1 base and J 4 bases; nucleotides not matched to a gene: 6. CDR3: CATSRVQGVGTEAFF. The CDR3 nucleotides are TGTGCCACCAGCAGAGTTCAGGGGGTGGGCACTGAAGCTTTCTTT.

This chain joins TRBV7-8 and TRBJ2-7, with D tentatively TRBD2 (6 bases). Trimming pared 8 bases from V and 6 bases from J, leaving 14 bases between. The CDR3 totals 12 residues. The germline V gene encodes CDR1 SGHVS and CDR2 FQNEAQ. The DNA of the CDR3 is TGTGCCAGCCGTGGGGACTTTCTCGAGCAGTACTTC. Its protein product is CASRGDFLEQYF.

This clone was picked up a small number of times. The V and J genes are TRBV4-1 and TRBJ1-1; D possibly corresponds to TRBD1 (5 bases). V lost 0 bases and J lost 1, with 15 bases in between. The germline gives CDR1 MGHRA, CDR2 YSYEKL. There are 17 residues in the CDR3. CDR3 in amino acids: CASSQEGEGMANTEAFF. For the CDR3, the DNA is TGCGCCAGCAGCCAAGAAGGGGAGGGCATGGCGAACACTGAAGCTTTCTTT.

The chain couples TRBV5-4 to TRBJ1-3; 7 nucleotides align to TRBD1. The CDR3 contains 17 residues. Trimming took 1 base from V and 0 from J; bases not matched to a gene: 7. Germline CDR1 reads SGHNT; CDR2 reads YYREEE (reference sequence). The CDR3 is CASSLSIGGFSGNTIYF. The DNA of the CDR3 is TGTGCCAGCAGCTTGAGTATAGGGGGCTTCTCTGGAAACACCATATATTTT.

CDR3 protein: CASSDRADGYTF. Written as DNA, the CDR3 is TGTGCCAGCAGTGACAGGGCTGATGGCTACACCTTC. J is TRBJ1-2 and V is TRBV2, with a possible D match to TRBD1 (5 bases). This CDR3 region has 12 residues. V was pared by 3 bases and J by 6 bases, with 8 bases between. CDR1 is SNHLY and CDR2 is FYNNEI in the germline V gene.

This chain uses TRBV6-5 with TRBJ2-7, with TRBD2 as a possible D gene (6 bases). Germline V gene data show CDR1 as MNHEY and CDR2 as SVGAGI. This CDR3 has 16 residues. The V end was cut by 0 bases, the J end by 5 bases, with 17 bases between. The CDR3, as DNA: TGTGCCAGCAGTTACTCGAATATTCGACTAGGAGACGAGCAGTACTTC. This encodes CASSYSNIRLGDEQYF.

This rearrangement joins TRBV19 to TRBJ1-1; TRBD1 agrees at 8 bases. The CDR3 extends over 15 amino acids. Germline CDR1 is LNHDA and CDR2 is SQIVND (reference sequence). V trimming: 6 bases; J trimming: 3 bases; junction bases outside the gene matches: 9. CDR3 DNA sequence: TGTGCCAGTAGCTCAGGGGGCGCAGGGGACACTGAAGCTTTCTTT. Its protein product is CASSSGGAGDTEAFF. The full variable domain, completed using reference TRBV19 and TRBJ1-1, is DGGITQSPKYLFRKEGQNVTLSCEQNLNHDAMYWYRQDPGQGLRLIYYSQIVNDFQKGDIAEGYSVSREKKESFPLTVTSAQKNPTAFYLCASSSGGAGDTEAFFGQGTRLTVV.

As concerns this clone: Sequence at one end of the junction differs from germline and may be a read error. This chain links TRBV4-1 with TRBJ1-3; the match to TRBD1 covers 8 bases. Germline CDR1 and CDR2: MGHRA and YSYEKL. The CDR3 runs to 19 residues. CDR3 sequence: CASSQYSGQGMISGNTIYF. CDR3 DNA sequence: TGCGCCAGCAGCCAATACTCAGGACAGGGTATGATCTCTGGGAACACCATATATTTT.

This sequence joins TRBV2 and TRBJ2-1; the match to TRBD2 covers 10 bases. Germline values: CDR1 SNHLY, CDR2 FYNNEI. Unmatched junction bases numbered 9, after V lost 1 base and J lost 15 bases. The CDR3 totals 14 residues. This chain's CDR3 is CASSEGLAGEARFF. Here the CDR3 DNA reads TGTGCCAGCAGTGAAGGTCTAGCGGGAGAAGCGCGGTTCTTC.

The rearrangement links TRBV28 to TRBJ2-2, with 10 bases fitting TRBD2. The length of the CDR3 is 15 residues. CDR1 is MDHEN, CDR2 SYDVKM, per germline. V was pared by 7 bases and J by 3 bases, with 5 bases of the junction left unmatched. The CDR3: CASNLAGGYTGELFF. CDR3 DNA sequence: TGTGCCAGCAACTTAGCGGGAGGATACACCGGGGAGCTGTTTTTT.

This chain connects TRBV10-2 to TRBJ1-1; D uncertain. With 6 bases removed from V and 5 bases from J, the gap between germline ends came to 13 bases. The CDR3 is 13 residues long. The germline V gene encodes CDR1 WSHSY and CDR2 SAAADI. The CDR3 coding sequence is TGCGCCAGCAGGGAGAGCCTGGTTACTGAAGCTTTCTTT. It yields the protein CASRESLVTEAFF.

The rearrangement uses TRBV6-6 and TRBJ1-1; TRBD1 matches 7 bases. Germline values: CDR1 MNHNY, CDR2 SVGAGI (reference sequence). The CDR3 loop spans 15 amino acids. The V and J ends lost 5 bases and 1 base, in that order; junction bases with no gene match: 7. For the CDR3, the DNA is TGTGCCAGCAGTATGTCGGGACAGCGGAACACTGAAGCTTTCTTT. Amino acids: CASSMSGQRNTEAFF.

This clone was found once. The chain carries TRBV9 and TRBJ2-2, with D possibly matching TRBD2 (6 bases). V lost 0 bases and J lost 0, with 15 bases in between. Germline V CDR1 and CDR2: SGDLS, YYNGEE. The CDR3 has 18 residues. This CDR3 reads CASSVATRGGANTGELFF. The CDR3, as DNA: TGTGCCAGCAGCGTAGCTACAAGGGGCGGGGCGAACACCGGGGAGCTGTTTTTT.

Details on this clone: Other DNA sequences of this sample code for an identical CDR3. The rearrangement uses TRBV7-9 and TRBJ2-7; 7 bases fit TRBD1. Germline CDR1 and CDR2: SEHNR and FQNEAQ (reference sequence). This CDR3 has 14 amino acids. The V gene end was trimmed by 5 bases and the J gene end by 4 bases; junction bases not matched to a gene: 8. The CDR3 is CASSPWDSSYEQYF. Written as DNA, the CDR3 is TGTGCCAGCAGCCCTTGGGACAGTTCTTACGAGCAGTACTTC.

DNA of the CDR3: TGTGCCAGCAGCGGGACTAGCGGGAGGTACACCGGGGAGCTGTTTTTT. It translates to CASSGTSGRYTGELFF. This sequence joins TRBV11-2 and TRBJ2-2, with TRBD2 matching 15 bases. This CDR3 contains 16 residues. In germline, CDR1 is SGHAT, CDR2 FQNNGV. V lost 5 bases, J lost 3 bases, and 1 base stayed unmatched.

The CDR3, as DNA: TGTGCCAGCAGGAGGGAGGGGAAGAACACTGAAGCTTTCTTT. Translation gives CASRREGKNTEAFF. The chain uses TRBV6-5 and TRBJ1-1, with a weak D call TRBD1 (5 bases). Trimming cost V 6 bases and J 1 base, with 12 bases left between them. From germline, CDR1 is MNHEY and CDR2 SVGAGI. This CDR3 spans 14 amino acids.

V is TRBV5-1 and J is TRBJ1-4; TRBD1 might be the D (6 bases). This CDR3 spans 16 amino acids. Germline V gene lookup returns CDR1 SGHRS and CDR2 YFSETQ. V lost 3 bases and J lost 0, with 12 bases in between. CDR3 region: CASSWGGRATNEKLFF. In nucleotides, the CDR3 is TGCGCCAGCAGCTGGGGGGGGCGGGCAACTAATGAAAAACTGTTTTTT. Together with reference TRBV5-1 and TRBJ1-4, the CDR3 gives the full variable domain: KAGVTQTPRYLIKTRGQQVTLSCSPISGHRSVSWYQQTPGQGLQFLFEYFSETQRNKGNFPGRFSGRQFSNSRSEMNVSTLELGDSALYLCASSWGGRATNEKLFFGSGTQLSVL.

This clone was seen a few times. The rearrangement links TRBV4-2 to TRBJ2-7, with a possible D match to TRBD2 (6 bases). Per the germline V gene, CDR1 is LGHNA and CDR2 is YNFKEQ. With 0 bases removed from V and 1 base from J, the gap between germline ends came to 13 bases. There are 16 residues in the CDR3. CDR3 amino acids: CASSQEEGTPSYEQYF. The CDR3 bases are TGTGCCAGCAGCCAAGAGGAGGGTACCCCTTCCTACGAGCAGTACTTC.

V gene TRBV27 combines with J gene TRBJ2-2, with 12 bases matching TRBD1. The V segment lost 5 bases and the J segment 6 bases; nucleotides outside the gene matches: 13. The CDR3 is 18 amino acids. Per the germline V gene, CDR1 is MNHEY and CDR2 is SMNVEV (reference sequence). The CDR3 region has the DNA TGTGCCAGCAGTCGTGGGGTTCCGGGACAGGGGGCCTCCGGGGAGCTGTTTTTT. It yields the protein CASSRGVPGQGASGELFF.

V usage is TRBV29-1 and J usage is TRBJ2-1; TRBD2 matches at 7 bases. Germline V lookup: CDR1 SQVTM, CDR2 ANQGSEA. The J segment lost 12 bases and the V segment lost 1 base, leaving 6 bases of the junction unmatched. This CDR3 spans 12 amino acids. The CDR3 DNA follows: TGCAGCGTTGAAGGGGGCGGGGGTAGGCAGTTCTTC. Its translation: CSVEGGGGRQFF.

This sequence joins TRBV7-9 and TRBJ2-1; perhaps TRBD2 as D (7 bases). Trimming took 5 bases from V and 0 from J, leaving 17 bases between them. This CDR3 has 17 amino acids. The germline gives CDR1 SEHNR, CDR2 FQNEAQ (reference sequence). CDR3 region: CASSPRGGGPSYNEQFF. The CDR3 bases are TGTGCCAGCAGCCCGAGGGGGGGAGGGCCCTCCTACAATGAGCAGTTCTTC.

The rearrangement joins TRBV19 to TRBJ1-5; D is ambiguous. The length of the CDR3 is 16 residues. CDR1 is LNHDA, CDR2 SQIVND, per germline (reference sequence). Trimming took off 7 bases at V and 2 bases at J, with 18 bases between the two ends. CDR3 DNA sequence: TGTGCCAGTACCCTGGAAGGTCTCGGGGGCAATCAGCCCCAGCATTTT. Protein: CASTLEGLGGNQPQHF.

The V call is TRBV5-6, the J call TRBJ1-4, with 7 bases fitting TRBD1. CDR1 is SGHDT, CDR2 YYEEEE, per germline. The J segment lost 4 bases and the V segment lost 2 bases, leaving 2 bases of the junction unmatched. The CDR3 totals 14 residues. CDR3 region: CASSFGTVNEKLFF. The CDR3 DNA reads TGTGCCAGCAGCTTCGGGACAGTTAATGAAAAACTGTTTTTT.

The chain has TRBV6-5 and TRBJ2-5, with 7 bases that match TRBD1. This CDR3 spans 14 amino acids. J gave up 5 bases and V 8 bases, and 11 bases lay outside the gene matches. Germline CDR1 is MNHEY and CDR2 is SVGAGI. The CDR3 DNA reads TGTGCCAGCTCGAGGACAGGTTTACGGGAGACCCAGTACTTC. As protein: CASSRTGLRETQYF.

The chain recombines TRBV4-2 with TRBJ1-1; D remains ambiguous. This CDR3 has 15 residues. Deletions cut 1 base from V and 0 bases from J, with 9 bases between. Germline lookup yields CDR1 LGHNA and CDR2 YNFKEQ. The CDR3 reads CASSQGASMNTEAFF. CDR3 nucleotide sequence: TGTGCCAGCAGCCAAGGCGCCTCGATGAACACTGAAGCTTTCTTT.